This record covers a single TCR beta chain. Antigen specificity is unknown. Data came from immunoSEQ multiplex PCR; TCRdb stores just in-frame clones and leaves some out. The table records roughly 200,000 clones, roughly nine tenths of them present only once. The sample originates from a study of cytomegalovirus exposure and HLA in healthy donors. The study, taken as a whole, reports: Per published reports, the classifier diagnosed cytomegalovirus status with high specificity and sensitivity.

Germline CDR1 is LNHNV and CDR2 is YYDKDF (reference sequence). Trimming shortened V by 8 bases and J by 3 bases, and 11 bases separated the two germline ends. The CDR3 is 13 residues long. The chain recombines TRBV15 with TRBJ1-5; D is unresolved. The receptor was derived from a man aged 25 to 45 in good health and CMV-seropositive. Sequencing was performed on PBMCs. The CDR3 DNA sequence: TGTGCCACCGCTGGCGGACTCAATCAGCCCCAGCATTTT. Encoded protein: CATAGGLNQPQHF.